The 12 T cell receptor beta chains below all came from one sample that was sequenced in a study of early T cells in non-severe SARS-CoV-2 infection listed by TCRdb under 2021. The library relied on 5' RACE. The listed sequencing device is NextSeq 500. Starting from the raw public reads, TCRdb applied fastp trimming at Q25, assembled clones with MiXCR and retained in-frame beta chains. Duplicate CDR3 protein sequences are folded into a single record with the most common DNA and genes. In all, the sample holds about 64,000 distinct CDR3 sequences, and around 13% of those were seen once. The ten top clones hold 4.2% of the sample. Sequenced: whole blood. These receptors originate from an adult who was a healthcare worker with PCR-confirmed SARS-CoV-2 infection or an uninfected control (not recorded which).

This clonotype was seen a handful of times. The chain employs TRBV27 and TRBJ2-7; 11 nucleotides align to TRBD2. Looked up from germline, CDR1 is MNHEY and CDR2 is SMNVEV (reference sequence). Trimming at V came to 4 bases and at J to 3 bases, leaving 2 bases not matched to a gene. This CDR3 has 14 amino acids. CDR3 residues: CASSSLAGGYEQYF. The CDR3 DNA follows: TGTGCCAGCAGTTCTCTAGCGGGGGGCTACGAGCAGTACTTC.

The chain carries TRBV25-1 and TRBJ1-2; the D is unclear. The germline gives CDR1 MGHDK, CDR2 SYGVNS. Trimming pared 3 bases from V and 4 bases from J, leaving 12 bases between. The CDR3 has 14 amino acids. The CDR3 nucleotides are TGTGCCAGCAGTGATAGTTACAGCCTCTATGGCTACACCTTC. Translated: CASSDSYSLYGYTF.

Here the CDR3 reads CASSLGVGAGSTDTQYF. CDR3 DNA sequence: TGTGCCAGCAGCTTAGGCGTAGGGGCAGGGAGCACAGATACGCAGTATTTT. The chain carries TRBV7-6 and TRBJ2-3, with D perhaps matching TRBD1 (5 bases). CDR1 and CDR2 from the germline V gene are SGHVS and FNYEAQ. CDR3 length: 17 residues. With 1 base removed from V and 0 bases from J, the gap between germline ends came to 14 bases.

As for this clonotype: A much larger clone differs from this one at a single base, so this may be a read error. This chain joins TRBV9 and TRBJ2-2, with D maybe TRBD2 (5 bases). The germline V gene encodes CDR1 SGDLS and CDR2 YYNGEE. The CDR3 runs 15 residues. This chain's CDR3 is CSSSVAGSNTGELFF. CDR3 bases: TGTTCCAGCAGCGTAGCTGGGAGCAACACCGGGGAGCTGTTTTTT.

There are many counts of this clonotype. The chain uses TRBV5-5 and TRBJ1-6; perhaps TRBD1 as D (6 bases). This CDR3 spans 14 amino acids. Trimming took 4 bases from V and 8 from J, leaving 13 bases between them. Germline CDR1 is SGHKS and CDR2 is YYEKEE (reference sequence). CDR3 DNA: TGTGCCAGCAGCGTACAGGGCTCTGATTCACCCCTCCACTTT. Its protein product is CASSVQGSDSPLHF.

This clonotype came up a few times. CDR3 protein: CASSLEVSNSPLHF. CDR3 nucleotide sequence: TGTGCCAGCAGCTTGGAAGTGTCTAATTCACCCCTCCACTTT. V and J are TRBV5-6 and TRBJ1-6; D is unclear. The CDR3 is 14 amino acids. Germline CDR1 is SGHDT and CDR2 is YYEEEE. V gave up 0 bases and J gave up 6 bases, with 7 bases separating them.

V gene TRBV11-2 combines with J gene TRBJ2-3; no clear D gene. The CDR3 is 17 amino acids. Per germline, CDR1 SGHAT and CDR2 FQNNGV. The V end lost 4 bases, the J end lost 0 bases, and 17 bases lay between the germline ends. CDR3 loop: CASSSRGEGSSTDTQYF. The CDR3 DNA is TGTGCCAGCAGCTCCCGAGGCGAAGGGTCTAGCACAGATACGCAGTATTTT.

For this clonotype: Germline is not matched at one junction end, which may reflect a read error. V and J are TRBV6-2 or TRBV6-3 and TRBJ1-1; tentatively, D is TRBD1 (5 bases). The germline V gene encodes CDR1 MNHEY and CDR2 SVGEGT. The length of the CDR3 is 13 residues. The CDR3 DNA reads as TGTGCCTGCAGGGACCCTCCCGGCACTGAAGCTTTCTTT. This sequence encodes CACRDPPGTEAFF.

This clonotype has more than one count but fewer than ten. The chain has TRBV29-1 and TRBJ2-3; the match to TRBD2 covers 10 bases. The CDR3 has 14 amino acids. In germline, CDR1 is SQVTM, CDR2 ANQGSEA. The V gene end was trimmed by 7 bases and the J gene end by 1 base; junction bases not matched to a gene: 5. CDR3 protein: CSAPGLAGTDTQYF. CDR3 DNA sequence: TGCAGCGCCCCTGGACTAGCGGGCACAGATACGCAGTATTTT.

This chain connects TRBV6-5 to TRBJ2-5; weak D call: TRBD1 (6 bases). This CDR3 is built from 16 residues. In germline, CDR1 is MNHEY, CDR2 SVGAGI. The germline V and J ends were trimmed by 2 bases and 4 bases, with 17 bases remaining between them. CDR3 nucleotide sequence: TGTGCCAGCAGTTACGGGGTGAGGACAGACGGAGAGACCCAGTACTTC. Its protein is CASSYGVRTDGETQYF.

Ten or more counts support this clonotype. The rearrangement joins TRBV20-1 to TRBJ2-7; D is undetermined. Germline V CDR1 and CDR2: DFQATT, SNEGSKA (reference sequence). This CDR3 is 13 amino acids long. V was pared by 3 bases and J by 0 bases, with 9 bases between. For the CDR3, the DNA is TGCAGTGCTAGGCGGCAGTCCTCCTACGAGCAGTACTTC. Translation: CSARRQSSYEQYF.

This clonotype turned up a few times. The V and J genes are TRBV9 and TRBJ1-1; D is unclear. The CDR3 has 13 residues. CDR1 SGDLS and CDR2 YYNGEE come from the germline V gene. V was trimmed by 2 bases and J by 5 bases, leaving 10 bases between them. The CDR3 protein is CASSVAPGTEAFF. The DNA for the CDR3 is TGTGCCAGCAGCGTTGCCCCGGGGACTGAAGCTTTCTTT.